Below, 21 T cell receptor beta chains from the same sample are listed, as sequenced in a study of blood T cell repertoires in COVID-19. Generated by immunoSEQ multiplex PCR, the TCRdb table keeps only in-frame clones and is missing some. This table has 250,000 to 350,000 clones, 89% appearing once. Sequenced sample: peripheral blood. These receptors were collected from a woman in her sixties or seventies with acute or convalescent COVID-19.

The chain uses TRBV5-1 and TRBJ1-4, with 9 positions matching TRBD1. Germline CDR1 SGHRS, CDR2 YFSETQ. The CDR3 contains 17 residues. With 1 base clipped from V and 7 bases from J, the junction kept 11 bases outside the gene matches. The CDR3 DNA follows: TGCGCCAGCAGCTTGTCCCATCCGGGACAGGGTGGTGAAAAACTGTTTTTT. Translated, it gives CASSLSHPGQGGEKLFF.

The chain carries TRBV19 and TRBJ1-1, with a weak D call TRBD1 (5 bases). In germline, CDR1 is LNHDA, CDR2 SQIVND (reference sequence). CDR3 size: 14 residues. The germline V and J ends were trimmed by 6 bases and 1 base, with 12 bases remaining between them. The CDR3: CASRRGEKNTEAFF. For the CDR3, the DNA is TGTGCCAGTAGAAGGGGCGAAAAGAACACTGAAGCTTTCTTT.

The V and J genes are TRBV24-1 and TRBJ2-1, with 14 bases identical to TRBD2. CDR1 KGHDR and CDR2 SFDVKD come from the germline V gene. This CDR3 has 17 amino acids. V lost 3 bases to trimming and J lost 12 bases; unmatched junction nucleotides: 12. CDR3: CATSDPQGGLAGVVQFF. CDR3 nucleotide sequence: TGTGCCACCAGTGATCCCCAGGGGGGACTAGCGGGAGTAGTGCAGTTCTTC.

The chain employs TRBV10-3 and TRBJ2-1; the match to TRBD2 covers 14 bases. This CDR3 contains 19 residues. CDR1 is ENHRY, CDR2 SYGVKD, per germline. Trimming took 4 bases from V and 8 from J; bases not matched to a gene: 16. CDR3 in DNA: TGTGCCATCAGTGGCGTGGGACTAGCGGGAGCAAGGCCCCTCGATGAGCAGTTCTTC. Translation gives CAISGVGLAGARPLDEQFF.

The V and J genes are TRBV5-4 and TRBJ1-2, with 7 bases lining up with TRBD1. Germline V gene lookup returns CDR1 SGHNT and CDR2 YYREEE (reference sequence). The CDR3 is made up of 15 amino acids. V gave up 3 bases and J gave up 0 bases; unmatched junction bases: 5. The CDR3 spells CASSSSGTANYGYTF. The DNA for the CDR3 is TGTGCCAGCAGCTCGAGTGGGACAGCTAACTATGGCTACACCTTC.

The sample holds one count of this clone. J is TRBJ2-3 and V is TRBV18, with D maybe TRBD1 (6 bases). V dropped 3 bases and J dropped 4 bases, with 11 bases sitting between them. Germline V gene sequence: CDR1 KGHSH, CDR2 LQKENI. The CDR3 totals 14 residues. DNA for the CDR3: TGTGCCAGCTCACCTATGGGGGCCGCAGATACGCAGTATTTT. Translating it yields CASSPMGAADTQYF.

J is TRBJ2-2 and V is TRBV5-1; 8 nucleotides agree with TRBD1. In germline, CDR1 is SGHRS, CDR2 YFSETQ. V shed 4 bases and J 5 bases; nucleotides not matched to a gene: 10. The CDR3 loop spans 16 amino acids. CDR3 sequence: CASSGSDRGWTGELFF. The CDR3 DNA is TGCGCCAGCAGCGGATCCGACAGGGGATGGACCGGGGAGCTGTTTTTT.

This chain uses TRBV5-1 with TRBJ2-3; 10 nucleotides align to TRBD2. The CDR3 has 16 residues. With 4 bases clipped from V and 1 base from J, the junction kept 6 bases outside the gene matches. Germline values: CDR1 SGHRS, CDR2 YFSETQ. DNA of the CDR3: TGCGCCAGCAGCATCCCCGGGACTAGCGGCACAGATACGCAGTATTTT. Translating it yields CASSIPGTSGTDTQYF.

Of note for this clone: An end of the junction differs from the germline gene, which may be a read error. The rearrangement uses TRBV6-6 and TRBJ2-1; D not resolved. The CDR3 runs to 15 residues. Looked up from germline, CDR1 is MNHNY and CDR2 is SVGAGI (reference sequence). Written as DNA, the CDR3 is TGTGCCAGCAGCTACTTAGCACACCCAGAAGATGAGCAGTTCTTC. Encoded protein: CASSYLAHPEDEQFF.

The chain is built from TRBV5-1 and TRBJ1-1, with TRBD1 matching over 8 bases. Germline assignment: CDR1 SGHRS and CDR2 YFSETQ. This CDR3 has 16 amino acids. The trim removed 0 bases at V and 0 bases at J, leaving 4 bases unmatched. The CDR3 DNA reads as TGCGCCAGCAGCTTGGGCGGACAGGGACTGAACACTGAAGCTTTCTTT. It specifies CASSLGGQGLNTEAFF.

The V and J genes are TRBV24-1 and TRBJ1-1; D is uncertain. The CDR3 runs 14 residues. The germline V and J ends were trimmed by 7 bases and 0 bases, with 11 bases remaining between them. CDR1 and CDR2 from the germline V gene are KGHDR and SFDVKD. In DNA form, the CDR3 reads TGTGCCACCAGCCCTCGCGGCTTGAACACTGAAGCTTTCTTT. It is translated as CATSPRGLNTEAFF.

The chain employs TRBV6-5 and TRBJ1-1; no clear D gene. The V and J ends lost 0 bases and 3 bases respectively, with 5 bases between them. From germline, CDR1 is MNHEY and CDR2 SVGAGI. The CDR3 runs 13 residues. This CDR3 reads CASSYSRDTEAFF. In DNA, the CDR3 is TGTGCCAGCAGTTACTCGAGGGACACTGAAGCTTTCTTT.

The chain employs TRBV15 and TRBJ1-3, with D unresolved. CDR3 length: 15 residues. The germline V gene encodes CDR1 LNHNV and CDR2 YYDKDF (reference sequence). The V end lost 3 bases, the J end lost 3 bases, and 12 bases lay between the germline ends. The CDR3, as DNA: TGTGCCACCAGCAGGGCGGAGGACGGTGGAAACACCATATATTTT. The encoded protein is CATSRAEDGGNTIYF. The entire variable domain, with the rest obtained from reference TRBV15 and TRBJ1-3, is as follows: DAMVIQNPRYQVTQFGKPVTLSCSQTLNHNVMYWYQQKSSQAPKLLFHYYDKDFNNEADTPDNFQSRRPNTSFCFLDIRSPGLGDTAMYLCATSRAEDGGNTIYFGEGSWLTVV.

V is TRBV3-1 (or the pseudogene TRBV3-2) and J is TRBJ2-3; TRBD2 matches at 11 bases. The germline V gene has CDR1 LGHDT and CDR2 YNNKEL (reference sequence). This CDR3 comprises 15 residues. Losses at the gene ends were 4 bases for V and 2 bases for J; bases not matched to a gene: 2. The CDR3 region is CASSPTSGITDTQYF. The CDR3 DNA sequence: TGTGCCAGCAGCCCGACTAGCGGGATCACAGATACGCAGTATTTT.

This clone occurred a few times. The rearrangement links TRBV2 to TRBJ1-3, with 7 bases aligning to TRBD1. Per germline, CDR1 SNHLY and CDR2 FYNNEI. The CDR3 sequence is 18 residues long. V lost 5 bases and J lost 0; bases outside the gene matches: 13. CDR3 coding DNA: TGTGCCAGCAGTCCCCTCCCGGACAGGCCCCGCTCTGGAAACACCATATATTTT. Translated: CASSPLPDRPRSGNTIYF.

In this sample, this clone turned up a few times. V usage is TRBV19 and J usage is TRBJ2-1, with TRBD1 matching 7 bases. Per the germline V gene, CDR1 is LNHDA and CDR2 is SQIVND (reference sequence). V was clipped by 5 bases and J by 2 bases; unmatched bases: 6. The CDR3 totals 15 residues. As DNA, the CDR3 is TGTGCCAGTAGTCGGACAGGTTCGCCCTACAATGAGCAGTTCTTC. Its protein is CASSRTGSPYNEQFF. The full variable domain, its missing parts supplied by reference TRBV19 and TRBJ2-1, is DGGITQSPKYLFRKEGQNVTLSCEQNLNHDAMYWYRQDPGQGLRLIYYSQIVNDFQKGDIAEGYSVSREKKESFPLTVTSAQKNPTAFYLCASSRTGSPYNEQFFGPGTRLTVL.

The V call is TRBV27, the J call TRBJ1-1; D call uncertain. Germline V lookup: CDR1 MNHEY, CDR2 SMNVEV (reference sequence). The germline V and J ends were trimmed by 6 bases and 7 bases, with 18 bases remaining between them. The CDR3 spans 14 residues. The CDR3 sequence is CASRLLFGSFEAFF. As DNA, the CDR3 is TGTGCCAGCAGGCTACTATTTGGTTCTTTTGAAGCTTTCTTT.

The genes are TRBV4-1 and TRBJ1-1, with D uncertain. V was clipped by 4 bases and J by 5 bases, with 11 bases between them. Germline V gives CDR1 MGHRA, CDR2 YSYEKL. The CDR3 loop spans 13 amino acids. The CDR3 spells CASSPARGTEAFF. For the CDR3, the DNA is TGCGCCAGCAGCCCGGCTAGAGGGACTGAAGCTTTCTTT.

This chain's CDR3 is CASNRQGASSYNSPLHF. The CDR3 DNA follows: TGTGCCAGCAACAGACAGGGGGCGAGCTCCTATAATTCACCCCTCCACTTT. The V gene is TRBV5-4, the J gene TRBJ1-6; 10 bases are a match to TRBD1. V was pared by 6 bases and J by 0 bases, with 6 bases of the junction left unmatched. Germline CDR1 reads SGHNT; CDR2 reads YYREEE (reference sequence). The CDR3 runs 17 residues.

In DNA form, the CDR3 reads TGTGCCAGCAGCTTAGGGGCGATCACTGAAGCTTTCTTT. This translates into CASSLGAITEAFF. The chain combines TRBV7-9 with TRBJ1-1, with D uncertain. The CDR3 sequence is 13 residues long. Trimming took 1 base from V and 4 from J, leaving 7 bases between them. CDR1 and CDR2 from the germline V gene are SEHNR and FQNEAQ (reference sequence). Together with reference TRBV7-9 and TRBJ1-1, the CDR3 gives the full variable domain: DTGVSQNPRHKITKRGQNVTFRCDPISEHNRLYWYRQTLGQGPEFLTYFQNEAQLEKSRLLSDRFSAERPKGSFSTLEIQRTEQGDSAMYLCASSLGAITEAFFGQGTRLTVV.

In DNA, the CDR3 is TGTGCCAGCAGCCACTACAGGGGGGAAACTGAAGCTTTCTTT. The encoded protein is CASSHYRGETEAFF. The chain couples TRBV3-1 (or the pseudogene TRBV3-2) to TRBJ1-1; 8 nucleotides match TRBD1. The trim removed 3 bases at V and 5 bases at J, leaving 5 bases unmatched. Per the germline V gene, CDR1 is LGHDT and CDR2 is YNNKEL (reference sequence). CDR3 size: 14 residues.